Listed below are T cell receptor beta chains from one sample, sequenced in a study of OX40 agonist ivuxolimab in advanced cancers. Clones were sequenced by immunoSEQ multiplex PCR, and TCRdb holds only the in-frame ones, with some missing. The sample includes 80,000 or so clones, 90% to 95% of them seen just once. The specimen comprised CD4+ or CD8+ T cells sorted from blood, sampled in a trial of the OX40 agonist ivuxolimab. The receptors shown here come from an adult with an advanced solid tumor such as melanoma, head and neck, liver or kidney cancer. Each CDR3 is given with its conserved first and last residue. Each record gives: J gene, V gene, D gene, clone size, CDR3 protein, CDR3 DNA. D genes are given only for firm matches. Size values are once, few and many counts, or a class for expanded clones, and some rows have none.

j_call: TRBJ2-7; v_call: TRBV10-1; d_call: TRBD2; clone_size: .; cdr3_aa: CASSGWTSGEQYF; cdr3_nt: TGCGCCAGCAGTGGTTGGACTAGCGGCGAGCAGTACTTC
j_call: TRBJ2-3; v_call: TRBV27; d_call: TRBD1; clone_size: .; cdr3_aa: CASSLFGTGGLTDTQYF; cdr3_nt: TGTGCCAGCAGTTTATTTGGGACAGGGGGCCTCACAGATACGCAGTATTTT
j_call: TRBJ2-7; v_call: TRBV6-5; d_call: .; clone_size: .; cdr3_aa: CASSYSASSYEQYF; cdr3_nt: TGTGCCAGCAGTTACTCGGCCTCCTCCTACGAGCAGTACTTC
j_call: TRBJ1-1; v_call: TRBV21-1; d_call: .; clone_size: .; cdr3_aa: CASSQDRGTEAFF; cdr3_nt: TGTGCCAGCAGCCAAGACAGGGGAACTGAAGCTTTCTTT
j_call: TRBJ2-1; v_call: TRBV4-3; d_call: .; clone_size: .; cdr3_aa: CASSQDRRGYGIGEQFF; cdr3_nt: TGCGCCAGCAGCCAAGACAGAAGGGGTTACGGGATAGGTGAGCAGTTCTTC
j_call: TRBJ2-2; v_call: TRBV9; d_call: .; clone_size: .; cdr3_aa: CASSPPHGVNTGELFF; cdr3_nt: TGTGCCAGCAGCCCCCCTCACGGGGTAAACACCGGGGAGCTGTTTTTT
j_call: TRBJ1-2; v_call: TRBV10-3; d_call: TRBD1; clone_size: .; cdr3_aa: CAISRDREGTYGYTF; cdr3_nt: TGTGCCATCAGTCGAGACAGGGAAGGGACCTATGGCTACACCTTC
j_call: TRBJ2-1; v_call: TRBV27; d_call: TRBD2; clone_size: .; cdr3_aa: CASSFDDRMTSGDYNEQFF; cdr3_nt: TGTGCCAGCAGTTTCGACGACCGAATGACTAGCGGAGACTACAATGAGCAGTTCTTC
j_call: TRBJ1-2; v_call: TRBV4-2; d_call: .; clone_size: .; cdr3_aa: CASSQDGGQSYGYTF; cdr3_nt: TGTGCCAGCAGCCAAGATGGGGGCCAGAGCTATGGCTACACCTTC
j_call: TRBJ1-5; v_call: TRBV19; d_call: TRBD1; clone_size: .; cdr3_aa: CARRAWDRGGGSNQPQHF; cdr3_nt: TGTGCCAGGAGAGCCTGGGACAGGGGAGGTGGGAGCAATCAGCCCCAGCATTTT
j_call: TRBJ2-6; v_call: TRBV27; d_call: TRBD1; clone_size: .; cdr3_aa: CASSEDRALSGANVLTF; cdr3_nt: TGTGCCAGCAGTGAGGACAGGGCTCTCTCTGGGGCCAACGTCCTGACTTTC
j_call: TRBJ1-5; v_call: TRBV30; d_call: .; clone_size: few; cdr3_aa: CAWSVWGNQPQHF; cdr3_nt: TGTGCCTGGAGTGTCTGGGGTAATCAGCCCCAGCATTTT
j_call: TRBJ2-5; v_call: TRBV21-1; d_call: .; clone_size: .; cdr3_aa: CASSTWDRAGETQYF; cdr3_nt: TGTGCCAGCAGCACCTGGGACAGGGCGGGGGAGACCCAGTACTTC
j_call: TRBJ2-5; v_call: TRBV7-8; d_call: TRBD2; clone_size: .; cdr3_aa: CASSLGLTSGEGETQYF; cdr3_nt: TGTGCCAGCAGCTTAGGACTGACTAGCGGGGAGGGAGAGACCCAGTACTTC
j_call: TRBJ2-7; v_call: TRBV6-6; d_call: .; clone_size: .; cdr3_aa: CASSPSGFGSYEQYF; cdr3_nt: TGTGCCAGCAGTCCCTCAGGGTTCGGCTCCTACGAGCAGTACTTC
j_call: TRBJ2-7; v_call: TRBV28; d_call: .; clone_size: .; cdr3_aa: CASVRGNYEQYF; cdr3_nt: TGTGCCAGCGTGCGGGGAAACTACGAGCAGTACTTC
j_call: TRBJ1-2; v_call: TRBV7-8; d_call: .; clone_size: .; cdr3_aa: CASSLMDLSSGGYTF; cdr3_nt: TGTGCCAGCAGCTTAATGGATCTTTCAAGTGGTGGCTACACCTTC
j_call: TRBJ2-6; v_call: TRBV5-1; d_call: .; clone_size: .; cdr3_aa: CASSSDRESSGANVLTF; cdr3_nt: TGCGCCAGCAGTTCGGACAGAGAAAGCTCTGGGGCCAACGTCCTGACTTTC
j_call: TRBJ1-6; v_call: TRBV27; d_call: .; clone_size: once; cdr3_aa: CASSFGTGMGSYNSPLHF; cdr3_nt: TGTGCCAGCAGTTTTGGGACGGGGATGGGCTCCTATAATTCACCCCTCCACTTT
j_call: TRBJ2-7; v_call: TRBV6-5; d_call: .; clone_size: .; cdr3_aa: CASSYSTFNEQYF; cdr3_nt: TGTGCCAGCAGTTACTCGACTTTTAACGAGCAGTACTTC
j_call: TRBJ1-1; v_call: TRBV15; d_call: .; clone_size: few; cdr3_aa: CATSGTWNTEAFF; cdr3_nt: TGTGCCACCTCCGGGACATGGAACACTGAAGCTTTCTTT
j_call: TRBJ2-2; v_call: TRBV5-1; d_call: .; clone_size: .; cdr3_aa: CASSLAGQGNTGELFF; cdr3_nt: TGCGCCAGCAGCTTGGCCGGTCAGGGGAACACCGGGGAGCTGTTTTTT
j_call: TRBJ2-5; v_call: TRBV15; d_call: TRBD2; clone_size: .; cdr3_aa: CATSTGTSGGTQETQYF; cdr3_nt: TGTGCCACCAGCACCGGGACTAGCGGGGGAACCCAAGAGACCCAGTACTTC
j_call: TRBJ2-1; v_call: TRBV2; d_call: TRBD2; clone_size: once; cdr3_aa: CASSGPPGLGVF; cdr3_nt: TGTGCCAGCAGTGGACCACCGGGACTAGGAGTCTTC
j_call: TRBJ2-3; v_call: TRBV7-3; d_call: TRBD2; clone_size: .; cdr3_aa: CASSFASGGANTQYF; cdr3_nt: TGTGCCAGCAGCTTCGCTAGCGGGGGGGCGAATACGCAGTATTTT
j_call: TRBJ2-1; v_call: TRBV25-1; d_call: TRBD2; clone_size: .; cdr3_aa: CASSDPTSGGVEQFF; cdr3_nt: TGTGCCAGCAGTGATCCGACTAGCGGGGGAGTTGAGCAGTTCTTC
j_call: TRBJ2-1; v_call: TRBV11-3; d_call: .; clone_size: .; cdr3_aa: CASSLDTAGNEQFF; cdr3_nt: TGTGCCAGCAGCTTAGATACGGCGGGCAATGAGCAGTTCTTC
j_call: TRBJ2-7; v_call: TRBV5-4; d_call: TRBD1; clone_size: .; cdr3_aa: CASSSGTGGDEQYF; cdr3_nt: TGTGCCAGCAGCTCCGGGACAGGGGGCGACGAGCAGTACTTC
j_call: TRBJ2-7; v_call: TRBV28; d_call: TRBD2; clone_size: .; cdr3_aa: CASSLLVAGVGEQYF; cdr3_nt: TGTGCCAGCAGTTTATTAGTAGCGGGAGTGGGAGAGCAGTACTTC
j_call: TRBJ2-5; v_call: TRBV7-8; d_call: .; clone_size: .; cdr3_aa: CASSLGRFIGETQYF; cdr3_nt: TGTGCCAGCAGCCTCGGACGGTTCATCGGAGAGACCCAGTACTTC
j_call: TRBJ1-1; v_call: TRBV11-2; d_call: .; clone_size: once; cdr3_aa: CASSPGGPEAFF; cdr3_nt: TGTGCCAGCAGTCCCGGAGGGCCTGAAGCTTTCTTT
j_call: TRBJ2-3; v_call: TRBV6-5; d_call: .; clone_size: .; cdr3_aa: CASSYWANTDTQYF; cdr3_nt: TGTGCCAGCAGTTACTGGGCAAACACAGATACGCAGTATTTT
j_call: TRBJ2-5; v_call: TRBV5-1; d_call: .; clone_size: once; cdr3_aa: CASSLVAGSETQYF; cdr3_nt: TGCGCCAGCAGCTTGGTGGCAGGTTCCGAGACCCAGTACTTC
j_call: TRBJ2-7; v_call: TRBV28; d_call: .; clone_size: .; cdr3_aa: CASSLSARGGYEQYF; cdr3_nt: TGTGCCAGCAGTTTAAGTGCCCGAGGAGGCTACGAGCAGTACTTC
j_call: TRBJ1-4; v_call: TRBV28; d_call: .; clone_size: .; cdr3_aa: CASITGGGPNEKLFF; cdr3_nt: TGTGCCAGCATCACGGGCGGGGGGCCGAATGAAAAACTGTTTTTT
j_call: TRBJ2-5; v_call: TRBV7-2; d_call: .; clone_size: .; cdr3_aa: CASSPRASAEVGETQYF; cdr3_nt: TGTGCCAGCAGCCCTAGAGCGTCTGCCGAAGTGGGAGAGACCCAGTACTTC
j_call: TRBJ2-1; v_call: TRBV9; d_call: TRBD1; clone_size: .; cdr3_aa: CASSVLGQAVYNEQFF; cdr3_nt: TGTGCCAGCAGCGTTTTAGGACAGGCAGTCTACAATGAGCAGTTCTTC
j_call: TRBJ2-7; v_call: TRBV5-1; d_call: .; clone_size: once; cdr3_aa: CASSLDPGSSYEQYF; cdr3_nt: TGCGCCAGCAGCTTGGACCCCGGCAGCTCCTACGAGCAGTACTTC
j_call: TRBJ2-2; v_call: TRBV30; d_call: .; clone_size: .; cdr3_aa: CAWSTGPKGAAGELFF; cdr3_nt: TGTGCCTGGAGTACAGGACCAAAGGGCGCCGCCGGGGAGCTGTTTTTT
j_call: TRBJ1-3; v_call: TRBV7-9; d_call: .; clone_size: .; cdr3_aa: CASSLGDRTSGNTIYF; cdr3_nt: TGTGCCAGCAGCTTAGGAGATCGGACCTCTGGAAACACCATATATTTT
j_call: TRBJ2-7; v_call: TRBV28; d_call: .; clone_size: .; cdr3_aa: CASSIRDTLQLDYEQYF; cdr3_nt: TGTGCCAGCAGTATCCGGGACACCCTACAACTTGACTACGAGCAGTACTTC
j_call: TRBJ2-5; v_call: TRBV10-3; d_call: TRBD1; clone_size: once; cdr3_aa: CAISESRTGGEETQYF; cdr3_nt: TGTGCCATCAGTGAGTCGAGGACAGGGGGAGAAGAGACCCAGTACTTC
j_call: TRBJ1-2; v_call: TRBV2; d_call: .; clone_size: .; cdr3_aa: CASSALSQGFHGYTF; cdr3_nt: TGTGCCAGCAGTGCTTTATCACAGGGTTTTCATGGCTACACCTTC
j_call: TRBJ2-1; v_call: TRBV7-8; d_call: .; clone_size: .; cdr3_aa: CASSSVGWSSYNEQFF; cdr3_nt: TGTGCCAGCAGCTCGGTTGGATGGAGCTCCTACAATGAGCAGTTCTTC
j_call: TRBJ1-6; v_call: TRBV5-1; d_call: TRBD1; clone_size: .; cdr3_aa: CASSLATGNNSPLHF; cdr3_nt: TGCGCCAGCAGCTTGGCGACAGGGAATAATTCACCCCTCCACTTT
j_call: TRBJ2-2; v_call: TRBV10-1; d_call: .; clone_size: .; cdr3_aa: CASSVTQIDAGELFF; cdr3_nt: TGCGCCAGCAGCGTCACCCAGATCGACGCCGGGGAGCTGTTTTTT
j_call: TRBJ2-2; v_call: TRBV7-2; d_call: .; clone_size: .; cdr3_aa: CASSLVRGGELFF; cdr3_nt: TGTGCCAGCAGCTTAGTTCGTGGCGGGGAGCTGTTTTTT
j_call: TRBJ2-7; v_call: TRBV5-6; d_call: TRBD2; clone_size: .; cdr3_aa: CASSGAGTSESYEQYF; cdr3_nt: TGTGCCAGCAGCGGGGCCGGGACTAGCGAATCCTACGAGCAGTACTTC
j_call: TRBJ2-1; v_call: TRBV5-1; d_call: TRBD1; clone_size: once; cdr3_aa: CASSLASGQGGYNEQFF; cdr3_nt: TGCGCCAGCAGCTTGGCTTCGGGACAGGGGGGCTACAATGAGCAGTTCTTC
j_call: TRBJ1-4; v_call: TRBV28; d_call: .; clone_size: .; cdr3_aa: CASTQTGYQGNEKLFF; cdr3_nt: TGTGCCAGCACCCAGACGGGTTATCAGGGTAATGAAAAACTGTTTTTT
j_call: TRBJ1-2; v_call: TRBV29-1; d_call: .; clone_size: .; cdr3_aa: CSVEGHSLPDGYTF; cdr3_nt: TGCAGCGTTGAAGGGCACTCGTTGCCGGATGGCTACACCTTC
j_call: TRBJ1-1; v_call: TRBV9; d_call: .; clone_size: .; cdr3_aa: CASSVLVNTEAFF; cdr3_nt: TGTGCCAGCAGCGTTTTAGTGAACACTGAAGCTTTCTTT
j_call: TRBJ1-2; v_call: TRBV10-2; d_call: TRBD1; clone_size: .; cdr3_aa: CASRTGERGYTF; cdr3_nt: TGCGCCAGCAGAACAGGGGAGAGAGGCTACACCTTC